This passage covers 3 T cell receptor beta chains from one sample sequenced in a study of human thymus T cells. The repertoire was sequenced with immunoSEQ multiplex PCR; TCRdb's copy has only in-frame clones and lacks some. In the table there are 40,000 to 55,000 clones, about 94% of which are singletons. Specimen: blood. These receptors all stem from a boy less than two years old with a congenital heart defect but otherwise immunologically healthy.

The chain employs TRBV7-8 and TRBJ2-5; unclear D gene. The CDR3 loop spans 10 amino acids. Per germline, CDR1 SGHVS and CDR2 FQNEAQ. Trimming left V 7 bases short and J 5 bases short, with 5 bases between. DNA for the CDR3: TGTGCCAGCAAATCGGAGACCCAGTACTTC. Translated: CASKSETQYF.

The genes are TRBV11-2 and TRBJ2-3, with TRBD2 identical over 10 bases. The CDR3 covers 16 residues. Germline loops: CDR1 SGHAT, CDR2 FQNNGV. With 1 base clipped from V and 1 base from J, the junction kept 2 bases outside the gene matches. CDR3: CASSLVGLAGTDTQYF. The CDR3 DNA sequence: TGTGCCAGCAGCTTAGTAGGACTAGCGGGCACAGATACGCAGTATTTT.

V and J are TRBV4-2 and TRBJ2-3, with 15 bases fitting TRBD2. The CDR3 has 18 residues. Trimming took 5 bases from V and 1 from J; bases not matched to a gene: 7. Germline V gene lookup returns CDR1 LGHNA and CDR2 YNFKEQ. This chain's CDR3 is CASSIGLAGGSGTDTQYF. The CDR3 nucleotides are TGTGCCAGCAGCATAGGACTAGCGGGGGGGTCGGGCACAGATACGCAGTATTTT.